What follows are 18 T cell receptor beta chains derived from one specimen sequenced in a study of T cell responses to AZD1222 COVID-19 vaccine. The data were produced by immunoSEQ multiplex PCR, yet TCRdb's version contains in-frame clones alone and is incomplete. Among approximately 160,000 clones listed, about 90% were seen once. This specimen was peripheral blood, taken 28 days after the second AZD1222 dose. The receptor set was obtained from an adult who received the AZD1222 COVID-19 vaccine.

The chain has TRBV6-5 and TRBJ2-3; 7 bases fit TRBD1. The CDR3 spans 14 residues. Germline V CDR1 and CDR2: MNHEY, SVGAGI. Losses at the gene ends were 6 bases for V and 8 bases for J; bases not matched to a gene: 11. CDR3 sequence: CASRGDRNRGTQYF. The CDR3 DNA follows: TGTGCCAGCAGGGGGGACCGAAACAGGGGTACGCAGTATTTT.

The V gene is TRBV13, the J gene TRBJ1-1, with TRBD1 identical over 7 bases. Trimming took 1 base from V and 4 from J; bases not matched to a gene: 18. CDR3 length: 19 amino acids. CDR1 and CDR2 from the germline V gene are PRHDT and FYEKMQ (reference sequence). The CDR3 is CASSLESLTGPASGTEAFF. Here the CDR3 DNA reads TGTGCCAGCAGCTTAGAATCCCTGACAGGGCCCGCGTCGGGCACTGAAGCTTTCTTT.

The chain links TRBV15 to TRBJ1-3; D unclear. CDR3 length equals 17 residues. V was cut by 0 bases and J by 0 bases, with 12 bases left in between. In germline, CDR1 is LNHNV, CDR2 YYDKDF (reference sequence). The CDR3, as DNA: TGTGCCACCAGCAGAGATCGGGAGGGAACCTCTGGAAACACCATATATTTT. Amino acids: CATSRDREGTSGNTIYF.

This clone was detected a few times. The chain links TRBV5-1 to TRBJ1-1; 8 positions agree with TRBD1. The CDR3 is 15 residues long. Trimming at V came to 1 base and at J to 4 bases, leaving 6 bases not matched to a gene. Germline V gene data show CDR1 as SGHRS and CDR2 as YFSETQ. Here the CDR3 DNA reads TGCGCCAGCAGCTTGCGGACAGGGCACCCCACTGAAGCTTTCTTT. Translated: CASSLRTGHPTEAFF.

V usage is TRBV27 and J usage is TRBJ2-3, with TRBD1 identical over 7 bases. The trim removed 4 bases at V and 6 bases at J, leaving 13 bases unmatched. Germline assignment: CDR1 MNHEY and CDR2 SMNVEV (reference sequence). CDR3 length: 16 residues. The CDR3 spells CASSYRTGRNWDTQYF. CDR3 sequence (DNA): TGTGCCAGCAGTTACAGGACAGGCCGAAATTGGGATACGCAGTATTTT.

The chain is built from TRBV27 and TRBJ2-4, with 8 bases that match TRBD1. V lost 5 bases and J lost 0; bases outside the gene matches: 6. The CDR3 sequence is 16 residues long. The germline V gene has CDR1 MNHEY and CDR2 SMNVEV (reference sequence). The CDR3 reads CASSPSGGEAKNIQYF. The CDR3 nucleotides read TGTGCCAGCAGTCCCTCAGGGGGCGAAGCCAAAAACATTCAGTACTTC.

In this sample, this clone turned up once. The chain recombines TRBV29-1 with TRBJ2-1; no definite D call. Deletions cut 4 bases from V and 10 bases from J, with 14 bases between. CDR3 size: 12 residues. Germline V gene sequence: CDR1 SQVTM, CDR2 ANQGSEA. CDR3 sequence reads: CSVVAPLGEQFF. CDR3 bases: TGCAGCGTTGTGGCCCCTCTTGGGGAGCAGTTCTTC.

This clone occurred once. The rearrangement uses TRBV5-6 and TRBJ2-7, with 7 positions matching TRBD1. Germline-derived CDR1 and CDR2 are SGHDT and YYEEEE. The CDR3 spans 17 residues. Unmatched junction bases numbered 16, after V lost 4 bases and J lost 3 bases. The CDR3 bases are TGTGCCAGCAGCATGGACAGGAATTCTTACCTCGACTACGAGCAGTACTTC. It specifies CASSMDRNSYLDYEQYF.

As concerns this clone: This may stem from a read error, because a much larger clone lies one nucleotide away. The CDR3 sequence is CASSLAGGTDTQYF. The CDR3 coding sequence is TGTGCCAGCAGCTTAGCGGGGGGCACAGATACGCAGTATTTT. The chain has TRBV7-6 and TRBJ2-3; perhaps D is TRBD1 or TRBD2 (5 bases each). The V gene's germline CDR1 is SGHVS and CDR2 FNYEAQ. The CDR3 is made up of 14 amino acids. Trimming stripped 0 bases from V and 1 base from J, with 5 bases between.

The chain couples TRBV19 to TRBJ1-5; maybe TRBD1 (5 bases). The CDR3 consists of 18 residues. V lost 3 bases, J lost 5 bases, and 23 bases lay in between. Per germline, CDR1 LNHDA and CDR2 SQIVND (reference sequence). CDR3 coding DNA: TGTGCCAGTAGTATGTCAGGCCGCAGGGCGGGCTTCTATCAGCCCCAGCATTTT. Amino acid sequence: CASSMSGRRAGFYQPQHF. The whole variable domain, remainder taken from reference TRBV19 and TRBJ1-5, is DGGITQSPKYLFRKEGQNVTLSCEQNLNHDAMYWYRQDPGQGLRLIYYSQIVNDFQKGDIAEGYSVSREKKESFPLTVTSAQKNPTAFYLCASSMSGRRAGFYQPQHFGDGTRLSIL.

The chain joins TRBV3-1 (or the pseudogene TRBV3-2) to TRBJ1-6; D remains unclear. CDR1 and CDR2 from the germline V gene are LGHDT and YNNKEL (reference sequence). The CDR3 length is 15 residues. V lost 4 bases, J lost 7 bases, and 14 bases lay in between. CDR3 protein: CASSPPRALNSPLHF. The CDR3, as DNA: TGTGCCAGCAGCCCCCCGAGAGCCCTAAATTCACCCCTCCACTTT.

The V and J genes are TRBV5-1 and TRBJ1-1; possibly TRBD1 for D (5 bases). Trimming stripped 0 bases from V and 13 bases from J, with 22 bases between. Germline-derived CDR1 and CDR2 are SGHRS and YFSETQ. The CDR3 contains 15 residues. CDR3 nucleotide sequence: TGCGCCAGCAGCTTGGGTTCCGGGGCCCCTCCGGGGGATTTCTTT. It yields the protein CASSLGSGAPPGDFF.

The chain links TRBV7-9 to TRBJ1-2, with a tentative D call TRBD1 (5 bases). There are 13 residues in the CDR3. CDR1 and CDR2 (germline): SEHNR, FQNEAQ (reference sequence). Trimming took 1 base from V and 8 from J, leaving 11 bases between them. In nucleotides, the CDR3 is TGTGCCAGCAGCTTAGGGCAGGGCTGGGGCTACACCTTC. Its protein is CASSLGQGWGYTF.

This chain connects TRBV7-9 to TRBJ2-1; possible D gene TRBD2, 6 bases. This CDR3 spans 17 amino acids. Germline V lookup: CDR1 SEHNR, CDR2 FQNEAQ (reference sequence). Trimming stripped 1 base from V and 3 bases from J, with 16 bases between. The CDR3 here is CASSLGGAGSSYNEQFF. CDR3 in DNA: TGTGCCAGCAGCTTAGGCGGGGCGGGGTCCAGCTACAATGAGCAGTTCTTC.

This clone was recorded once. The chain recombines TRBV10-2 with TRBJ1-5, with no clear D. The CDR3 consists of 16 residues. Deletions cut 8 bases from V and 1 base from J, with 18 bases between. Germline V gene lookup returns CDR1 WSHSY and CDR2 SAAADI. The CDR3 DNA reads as TGCGCCAGCTCCACGGGTGCAGGCGCCAGCAATCAGCCCCAGCATTTT. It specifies CASSTGAGASNQPQHF.

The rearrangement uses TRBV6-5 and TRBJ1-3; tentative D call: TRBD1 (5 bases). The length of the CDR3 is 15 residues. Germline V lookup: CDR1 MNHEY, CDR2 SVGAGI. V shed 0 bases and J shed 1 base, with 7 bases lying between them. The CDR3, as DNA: TGTGCCAGCAGTTACTCGCGGACATCTGGAAACACCATATATTTT. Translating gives CASSYSRTSGNTIYF.

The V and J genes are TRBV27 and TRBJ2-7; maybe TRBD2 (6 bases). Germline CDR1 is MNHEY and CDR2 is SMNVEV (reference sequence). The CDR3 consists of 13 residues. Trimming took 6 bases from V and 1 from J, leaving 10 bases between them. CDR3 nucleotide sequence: TGTGCCAGCAGCCAGGGACTTTCCTACGAGCAGTACTTC. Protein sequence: CASSQGLSYEQYF.

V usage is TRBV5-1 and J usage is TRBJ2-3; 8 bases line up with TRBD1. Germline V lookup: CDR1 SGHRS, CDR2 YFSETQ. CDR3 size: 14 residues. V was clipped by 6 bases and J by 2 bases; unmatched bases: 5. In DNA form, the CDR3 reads TGCGCCAGCAAGGGGACAGGTACCACAGATACGCAGTATTTT. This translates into CASKGTGTTDTQYF.